This T cell receptor beta chain stems from a study of blood T cells in healthy people across ages. General study results and limits: TCR beta diversity per million T cells fell roughly linearly with age.

Together with a sample-barcoded 5' primer, a J-beta primer mix was included in a second PCR lasting about 7 to 12 cycles. TCRdb processed the 5' RACE reads anew with MiXCR; each CDR3 protein has one entry. Altogether 600,000 or so distinct CDR3 sequences are present, over 20% being singletons, with the ten largest covering about 3.6%. CDR3 size: 15 residues. The germline V and J ends were trimmed by 3 bases and 1 base, with 15 bases remaining between them. The germline V gene encodes CDR1 SQVTM and CDR2 ANQGSEA. Regarding this clonotype: Its antigen is unknown.

Individuals who donated were healthy Caucasians from Russia aged roughly 6 to 90. The gene calls are TRBV29-1 and TRBJ1-1; D ambiguous. The source of this sequence is a man in his 70s in good health. The sample comprised blood. CDR3 sequence reads: CSVEFHRNGNTEAFF. In DNA form, the CDR3 reads TGCAGCGTTGAGTTTCACCGGAATGGGAACACTGAAGCTTTCTTT.